These 18 T cell receptor beta chains came from one sample sequenced in a study of T cell responses to AZD1222 COVID-19 vaccine. Sequenced by immunoSEQ multiplex PCR; TCRdb stores in-frame clones only, minus some. Altogether fewer than 200,000 clones are present, around 90% being singletons, with the ten largest covering roughly 10%. The source material was peripheral blood, sampled 28 days after the second AZD1222 dose. The receptors come from an adult who received the AZD1222 COVID-19 vaccine.

The chain employs TRBV24-1 and TRBJ2-1, with D perhaps TRBD1 or TRBD2 (7 bases each). V gave up 9 bases and J gave up 8 bases, with 19 bases separating them. The CDR3 consists of 14 residues. The germline CDR1 and CDR2 sequences are KGHDR and SFDVKD. CDR3 region: CATQGGSATDEQFF. In nucleotides, the CDR3 is TGTGCCACCCAGGGGGGGTCCGCGACGGATGAGCAGTTCTTC.

The CDR3 DNA reads TGTGCCGGCACCGATCCCCGGACAGGGCCACCTAGGAGTGGCTACACCTTC. It encodes CAGTDPRTGPPRSGYTF. V and J are TRBV25-1 and TRBJ1-2, with 8 nucleotides matching TRBD1. Germline CDR1 and CDR2: MGHDK and SYGVNS. The CDR3 spans 17 residues. The V segment lost 11 bases and the J segment 7 bases; nucleotides outside the gene matches: 24.

This sequence joins TRBV30 and TRBJ1-1; TRBD1 might be the D (5 bases). Trimming left V 5 bases short and J 5 bases short, with 12 bases between. The CDR3 sequence is 12 residues long. Per the germline V gene, CDR1 is GTSNPN and CDR2 is SVGIG (reference sequence). The CDR3 reads CAWARRGTEAFF. In nucleotides, the CDR3 is TGTGCCTGGGCACGCCGGGGGACTGAAGCTTTCTTT.

V is TRBV6-6 and J is TRBJ1-1; D remains ambiguous. The ends were cut back, 0 bases at V and 3 bases at J, with 14 bases in the middle. Germline lookup yields CDR1 MNHNY and CDR2 SVGAGI (reference sequence). This CDR3 spans 16 amino acids. As DNA, the CDR3 is TGTGCCAGCAGTTACTCCTTATTCCCTGGGCACACTGAAGCTTTCTTT. This sequence encodes CASSYSLFPGHTEAFF.

This clone was seen only once. The gene calls are TRBV15 and TRBJ1-2, with 9 bases fitting TRBD1. The V segment lost 1 base and the J segment 1 base; nucleotides outside the gene matches: 4. Germline assignment: CDR1 LNHNV and CDR2 YYDKDF (reference sequence). The CDR3 length is 16 residues. The CDR3 DNA reads TGTGCCACCAGCAGAGCTCGGACAGGGGTTAACTATGGCTACACCTTC. It specifies CATSRARTGVNYGYTF.

The rearrangement uses TRBV4-3 and TRBJ2-7; D not resolved. The CDR3 sequence is 13 residues long. V dropped 0 bases and J dropped 5 bases, with 8 bases sitting between them. Germline V gene data show CDR1 as LGHNA and CDR2 as YSLEER. CDR3 sequence: CASSQDFGDEQYF. The DNA for the CDR3 is TGCGCCAGCAGCCAAGATTTTGGGGACGAGCAGTACTTC.

Concerning this clone: Other nucleotide sequences from this sample produce the same CDR3. The V gene is TRBV19, the J gene TRBJ1-5; weak D call: TRBD1 (6 bases). Germline CDR1 and CDR2: LNHDA and SQIVND (reference sequence). The CDR3 totals 13 residues. The V end was cut by 6 bases, the J end by 3 bases, with 9 bases between. The CDR3 coding sequence is TGTGCCAGTAGCGACAGGCCCAATCAGCCCCAGCATTTT. This codes for CASSDRPNQPQHF.

The J gene is TRBJ2-7, the V gene TRBV30; D may correspond to TRBD1 or TRBD2 (7 bases each). The CDR3 length is 15 residues. Germline CDR1 is GTSNPN and CDR2 is SVGIG (reference sequence). V was clipped by 0 bases and J by 3 bases, with 15 bases between them. In nucleotides, the CDR3 is TGTGCCTGGAGTGTAGTTATCAGGGGGGGCTACGAGCAGTACTTC. This sequence encodes CAWSVVIRGGYEQYF.

This chain connects TRBV19 to TRBJ1-3; TRBD1 is a possible D gene (5 bases). This CDR3 has 17 amino acids. The V gene's germline CDR1 is LNHDA and CDR2 SQIVND (reference sequence). V lost 5 bases and J lost 2, with 19 bases in between. The CDR3 DNA reads TGTGCCAGTAGTCTGTCCCAAGTTGGGGGAACTGGAAACACCATATATTTT. It translates to CASSLSQVGGTGNTIYF.

The rearrangement uses TRBV5-1 and TRBJ2-3; no reliable D call. CDR1 SGHRS and CDR2 YFSETQ come from the germline V gene. V was shortened by 5 bases and J by 3 bases, with 13 bases between the two germline ends. The CDR3 is 14 residues long. The chain's CDR3 is CASRTLRVTDTQYF. CDR3 coding DNA: TGCGCCAGCAGGACCCTAAGGGTGACAGATACGCAGTATTTT. Combining the CDR3 with reference TRBV5-1 and TRBJ2-3 gives the whole variable domain KAGVTQTPRYLIKTRGQQVTLSCSPISGHRSVSWYQQTPGQGLQFLFEYFSETQRNKGNFPGRFSGRQFSNSRSEMNVSTLELGDSALYLCASRTLRVTDTQYFGPGTRLTVL.

The gene calls are TRBV30 and TRBJ1-1; 10 bases fit TRBD1. J lost 4 bases, V lost 1 base, and 9 bases had no gene match. This CDR3 is built from 16 residues. Germline assignment: CDR1 GTSNPN and CDR2 SVGIG (reference sequence). The CDR3 DNA follows: TGTGCCTGGAGTGGGGACAGGGGACCTTTTAGCACTGAAGCTTTCTTT. Amino acid sequence: CAWSGDRGPFSTEAFF.

This clone has a handful of counts. This chain uses TRBV4-3 with TRBJ1-2; TRBD1 matches 7 bases. The length of the CDR3 is 16 residues. Looked up from germline, CDR1 is LGHNA and CDR2 is YSLEER. The V segment lost 1 base and the J segment 2 bases; nucleotides outside the gene matches: 7. CDR3 residues: CASSQGSGQRNYGYTF. In DNA form, the CDR3 reads TGCGCCAGCAGCCAAGGATCGGGACAGCGAAACTATGGCTACACCTTC.

The chain uses TRBV6-5 and TRBJ2-7, with D possibly matching TRBD1 (6 bases). This CDR3 contains 11 residues. Looked up from germline, CDR1 is MNHEY and CDR2 is SVGAGI. Trimming shortened V by 6 bases and J by 9 bases, and 12 bases separated the two germline ends. The CDR3, as DNA: TGTGCCAGCAGCCACAGGGATATGCAGTACTTC. Translating it yields CASSHRDMQYF.

A few counts support this clone. J is TRBJ1-5 and V is TRBV6-2 or TRBV6-3; no reliable D call. The CDR3 has 18 residues. From germline, CDR1 is MNHEY and CDR2 SVGEGT. Trimming took off 0 bases at V and 2 bases at J, with 17 bases between the two ends. The chain's CDR3 is CASSYSGLARGGNQPQHF. CDR3 nucleotide sequence: TGTGCCAGCAGTTACTCGGGTTTGGCCCGCGGCGGCAATCAGCCCCAGCATTTT.

The rearrangement uses TRBV12-3 or TRBV12-4 and TRBJ1-5; D perhaps matches TRBD1 (6 bases). V lost 7 bases and J lost 3, with 10 bases in between. The CDR3 runs to 13 residues. The CDR3 here is CASTEGVNQPQHF. In nucleotides, the CDR3 is TGTGCCAGCACCGAGGGGGTCAATCAGCCCCAGCATTTT.

The V gene is TRBV5-6, the J gene TRBJ2-7, with 9 bases matching TRBD1. CDR1 and CDR2 from the germline V gene are SGHDT and YYEEEE. This CDR3 comprises 14 residues. The V and J ends lost 4 bases and 1 base, in that order; junction bases with no gene match: 3. The CDR3 region is CASSRQGVSYEQYF. The CDR3 bases are TGTGCCAGCAGCCGACAGGGGGTTTCCTACGAGCAGTACTTC.

The J gene is TRBJ2-7, the V gene TRBV19; D is undetermined. This CDR3 is built from 13 residues. The V gene lost 5 bases and the J gene lost 3 bases, with 11 bases spanning the gap. Germline V gene data show CDR1 as LNHDA and CDR2 as SQIVND (reference sequence). The CDR3: CASSHPGNYEQYF. The CDR3 region has the DNA TGTGCCAGTAGTCACCCAGGTAACTACGAGCAGTACTTC.

This rearrangement joins TRBV11-1 to TRBJ2-7; a weak D match, TRBD1 (5 bases). V was pared by 2 bases and J by 1 base, with 9 bases between. CDR1 is SGHAT and CDR2 is FQDESV in the germline V gene (reference sequence). The CDR3 spans 14 residues. The CDR3 DNA follows: TGTGCCAGCAGCTTACAGGGTAGATCCTACGAGCAGTACTTC. This translates into CASSLQGRSYEQYF.